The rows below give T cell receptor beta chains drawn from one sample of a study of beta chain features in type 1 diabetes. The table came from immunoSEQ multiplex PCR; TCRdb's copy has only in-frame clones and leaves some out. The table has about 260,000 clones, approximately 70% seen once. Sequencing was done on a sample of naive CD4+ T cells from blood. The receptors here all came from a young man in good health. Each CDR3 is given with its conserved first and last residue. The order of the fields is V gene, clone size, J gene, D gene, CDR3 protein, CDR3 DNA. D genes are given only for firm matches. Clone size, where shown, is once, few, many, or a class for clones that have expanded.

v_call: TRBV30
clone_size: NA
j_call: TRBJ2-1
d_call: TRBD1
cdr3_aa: CAWSVGTGINEQFF
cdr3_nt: TGTGCCTGGAGTGTAGGGACAGGGATAAATGAGCAGTTCTTC

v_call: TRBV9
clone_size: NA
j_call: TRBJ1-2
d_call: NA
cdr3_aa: CASSDSPMNYGYTF
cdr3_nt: TGTGCCAGCAGCGATTCACCCATGAACTATGGCTACACCTTC

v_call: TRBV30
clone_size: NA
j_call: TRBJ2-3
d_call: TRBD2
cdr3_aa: CAWSLTSLSTDTQYF
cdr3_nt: TGTGCCTGGAGTTTGACTAGCCTGAGCACAGATACGCAGTATTTT

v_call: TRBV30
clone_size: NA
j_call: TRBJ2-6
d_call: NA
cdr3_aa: CASLVVGANVLTF
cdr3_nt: TGTGCCTCGTTAGTGGTTGGGGCCAACGTCCTGACTTTC

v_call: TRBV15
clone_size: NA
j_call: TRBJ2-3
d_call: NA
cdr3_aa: CATSKRGPTDTQYF
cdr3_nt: TGTGCCACGAGCAAACGGGGACCCACAGATACGCAGTATTTT

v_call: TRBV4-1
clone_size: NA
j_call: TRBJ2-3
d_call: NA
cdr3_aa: CASSQGRGSTDTQYF
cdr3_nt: TGCGCCAGCAGCCAAGGCAGGGGTAGCACAGATACGCAGTATTTT

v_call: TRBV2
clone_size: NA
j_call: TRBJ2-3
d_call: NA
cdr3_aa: CASSWPDTQYF
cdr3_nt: TGTGCCAGCAGTTGGCCAGATACGCAGTATTTT

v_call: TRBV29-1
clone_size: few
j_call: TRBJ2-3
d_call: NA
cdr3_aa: CSVEDVWGRPPVDTQYF
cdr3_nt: TGCAGCGTTGAAGATGTATGGGGGAGGCCGCCCGTTGATACGCAGTATTTT

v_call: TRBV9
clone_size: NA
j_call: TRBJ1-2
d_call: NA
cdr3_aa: CASSVNTRWDGYTF
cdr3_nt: TGTGCCAGCAGCGTAAATACCCGATGGGATGGCTACACCTTC

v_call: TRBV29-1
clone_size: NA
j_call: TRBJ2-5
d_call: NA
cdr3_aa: CSANNGGQGETQYF
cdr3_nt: TGCAGCGCGAATAACGGGGGCCAGGGAGAGACCCAGTACTTC

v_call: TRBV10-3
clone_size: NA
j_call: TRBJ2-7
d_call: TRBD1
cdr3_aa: CAIRKGQGFYEQYF
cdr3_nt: TGTGCCATCAGGAAAGGACAGGGGTTCTACGAGCAGTACTTC

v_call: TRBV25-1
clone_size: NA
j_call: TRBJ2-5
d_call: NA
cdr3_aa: CASSVLQTDRYQETQYF
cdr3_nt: TGTGCCAGCAGTGTCCTCCAGACAGACCGTTACCAAGAGACCCAGTACTTC

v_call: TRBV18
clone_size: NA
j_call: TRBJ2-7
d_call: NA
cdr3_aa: CASSHPGGIEQYF
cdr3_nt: TGTGCCAGCTCACATCCAGGGGGGATCGAGCAGTACTTC

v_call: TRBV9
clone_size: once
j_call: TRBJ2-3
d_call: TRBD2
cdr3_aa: CASSVVAGATDTQYF
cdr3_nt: TGTGCCAGCAGCGTAGTAGCGGGAGCCACAGATACGCAGTATTTT

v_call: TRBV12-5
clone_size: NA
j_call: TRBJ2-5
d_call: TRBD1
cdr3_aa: CASGFRLQGQETQYF
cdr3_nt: TGTGCTAGTGGTTTTCGCTTACAGGGGCAAGAGACCCAGTACTTC

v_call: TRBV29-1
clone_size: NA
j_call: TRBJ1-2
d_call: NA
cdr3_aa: CSVEVLGYGYTF
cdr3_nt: TGCAGCGTTGAAGTCTTAGGGTATGGCTACACCTTC

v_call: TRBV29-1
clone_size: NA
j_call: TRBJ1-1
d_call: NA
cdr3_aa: CSAQLPRGEAFF
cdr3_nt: TGCAGCGCACAGCTACCCCGGGGTGAAGCTTTCTTT

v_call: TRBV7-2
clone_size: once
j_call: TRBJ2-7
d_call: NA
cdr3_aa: CASSTQVAGHEQYF
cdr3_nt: TGTGCCAGCAGCACCCAGGTTGCGGGCCACGAGCAGTACTTC

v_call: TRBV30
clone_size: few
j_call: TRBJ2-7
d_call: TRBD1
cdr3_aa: CAWIPTTRDRGYEQYF
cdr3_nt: TGTGCCTGGATCCCCACTACAAGGGACAGGGGGTACGAGCAGTACTTC

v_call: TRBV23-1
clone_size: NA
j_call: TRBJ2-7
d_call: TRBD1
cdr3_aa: CASSWDRYYEQYF
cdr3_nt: TGCGCCAGCAGTTGGGACAGGTACTACGAGCAGTACTTC

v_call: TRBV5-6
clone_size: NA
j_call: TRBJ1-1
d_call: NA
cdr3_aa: CASSLQGTEAFF
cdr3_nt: TGTGCCAGCAGCTTACAGGGCACTGAAGCTTTCTTT

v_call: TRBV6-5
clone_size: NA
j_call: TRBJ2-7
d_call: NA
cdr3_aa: CASSRAGRGYEQYF
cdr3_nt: TGTGCCAGCAGTAGGGCAGGGAGAGGCTACGAGCAGTACTTC

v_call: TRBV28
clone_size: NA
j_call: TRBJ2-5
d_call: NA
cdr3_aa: CASRERGETQYF
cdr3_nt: TGTGCCAGCAGGGAAAGGGGTGAGACCCAGTACTTC

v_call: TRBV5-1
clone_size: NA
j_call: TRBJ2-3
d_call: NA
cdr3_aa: CASSLEAGPLSTDTQYF
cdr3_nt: TGCGCCAGCAGCTTGGAGGCGGGGCCCCTCAGCACAGATACGCAGTATTTT

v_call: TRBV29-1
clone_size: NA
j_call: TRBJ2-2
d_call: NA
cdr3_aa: CSAGQLNTGELFF
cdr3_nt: TGCAGCGCCGGACAGTTGAACACCGGGGAGCTGTTTTTT

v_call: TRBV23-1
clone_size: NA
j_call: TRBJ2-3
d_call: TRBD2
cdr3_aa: CASSHPRGTSSADTQYF
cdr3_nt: TGCGCCAGCAGTCATCCCAGAGGGACTAGCAGTGCAGATACGCAGTATTTT

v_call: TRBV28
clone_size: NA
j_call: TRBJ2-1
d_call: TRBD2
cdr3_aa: CASSSGLAGNGEQFF
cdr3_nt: TGTGCCAGCAGTTCGGGACTAGCGGGAAATGGTGAGCAGTTCTTC

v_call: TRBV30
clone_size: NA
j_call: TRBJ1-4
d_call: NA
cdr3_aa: CAWSMMGVNEKLFF
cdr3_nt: TGTGCCTGGAGTATGATGGGGGTTAATGAAAAACTGTTTTTT

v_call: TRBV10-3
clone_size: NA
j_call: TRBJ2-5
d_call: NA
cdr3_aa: CAISEKRETQYF
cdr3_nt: TGTGCCATCAGTGAAAAGAGGGAGACCCAGTACTTC

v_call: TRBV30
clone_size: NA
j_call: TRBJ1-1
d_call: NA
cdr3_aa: CAWSQRKNTEAFF
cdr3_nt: TGTGCCTGGAGTCAACGGAAGAACACTGAAGCTTTCTTT

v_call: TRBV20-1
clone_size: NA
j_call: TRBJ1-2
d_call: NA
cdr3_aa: CSAPQDGYTF
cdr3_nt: TGCAGTGCCCCTCAAGATGGCTACACCTTC

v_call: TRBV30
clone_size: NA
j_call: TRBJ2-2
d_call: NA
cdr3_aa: CAWTLLDPGELFF
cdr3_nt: TGTGCCTGGACCCTGCTAGATCCCGGGGAGCTGTTTTTT

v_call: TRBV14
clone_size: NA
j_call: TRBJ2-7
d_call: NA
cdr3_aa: CASSHIGADEQYF
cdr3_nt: TGTGCCAGCAGCCATATCGGTGCAGACGAGCAGTACTTC

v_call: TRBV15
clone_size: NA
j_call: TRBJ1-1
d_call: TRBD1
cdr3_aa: CATSRDFGGTGEEAFF
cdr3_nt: TGTGCCACCAGCAGAGATTTCGGCGGGACAGGGGAAGAAGCTTTCTTT